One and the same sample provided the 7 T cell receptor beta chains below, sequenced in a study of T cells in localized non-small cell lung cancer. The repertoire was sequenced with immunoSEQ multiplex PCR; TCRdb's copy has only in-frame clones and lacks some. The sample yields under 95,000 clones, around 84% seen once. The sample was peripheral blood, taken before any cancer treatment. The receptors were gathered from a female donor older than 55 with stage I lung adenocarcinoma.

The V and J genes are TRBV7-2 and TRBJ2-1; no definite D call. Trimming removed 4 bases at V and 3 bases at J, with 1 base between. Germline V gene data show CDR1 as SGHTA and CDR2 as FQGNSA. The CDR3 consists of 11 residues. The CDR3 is CASSYYNEQFF. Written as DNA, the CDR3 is TGTGCCAGCAGCTACTACAATGAGCAGTTCTTC.

This CDR3 reads CATSRYRGPNEKLFF. DNA of the CDR3: TGTGCCACCAGCAGATACAGGGGCCCTAATGAAAAACTGTTTTTT. This sequence joins TRBV15 and TRBJ1-4; TRBD1 matches at 7 bases. V trimming: 2 bases; J trimming: 3 bases; junction bases outside the gene matches: 3. This CDR3 comprises 15 residues. Looked up from germline, CDR1 is LNHNV and CDR2 is YYDKDF (reference sequence).

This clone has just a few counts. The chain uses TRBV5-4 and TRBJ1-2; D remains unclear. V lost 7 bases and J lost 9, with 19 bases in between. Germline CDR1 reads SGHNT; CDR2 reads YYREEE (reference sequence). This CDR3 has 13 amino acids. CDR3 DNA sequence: TGTGCCAGCTCGATCCGTCCCGTCCTTCGCTACACCTTC. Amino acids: CASSIRPVLRYTF.

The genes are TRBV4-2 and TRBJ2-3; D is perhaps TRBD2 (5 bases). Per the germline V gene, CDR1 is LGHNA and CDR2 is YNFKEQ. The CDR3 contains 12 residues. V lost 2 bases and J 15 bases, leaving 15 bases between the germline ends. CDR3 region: CASSQSGPPQYF. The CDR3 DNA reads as TGTGCCAGCAGCCAAAGCGGTCCCCCCCAATATTTT.

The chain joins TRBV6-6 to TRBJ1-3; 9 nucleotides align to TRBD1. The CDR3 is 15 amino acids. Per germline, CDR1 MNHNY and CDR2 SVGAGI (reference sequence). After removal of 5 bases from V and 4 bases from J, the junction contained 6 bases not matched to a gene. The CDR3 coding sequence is TGTGCCAGCAGTCCCCCCGGGACAGGGGGAAACACCATATATTTT. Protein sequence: CASSPPGTGGNTIYF.

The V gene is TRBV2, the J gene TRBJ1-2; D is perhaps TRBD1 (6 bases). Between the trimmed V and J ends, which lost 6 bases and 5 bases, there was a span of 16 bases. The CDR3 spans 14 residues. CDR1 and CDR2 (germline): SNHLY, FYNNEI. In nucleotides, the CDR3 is TGTGCCAGCAGACGCGGGGGCACTGGATATGGCTACACCTTC. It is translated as CASRRGGTGYGYTF.

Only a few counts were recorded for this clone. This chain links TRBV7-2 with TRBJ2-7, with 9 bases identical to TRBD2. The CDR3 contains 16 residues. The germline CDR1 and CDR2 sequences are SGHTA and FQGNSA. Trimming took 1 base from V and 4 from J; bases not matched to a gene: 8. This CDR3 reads CASSLVSRGGLYEQYF. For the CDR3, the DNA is TGTGCCAGCAGCTTAGTTTCGCGGGGGGGCCTGTACGAGCAGTACTTC.